What follows are 18 T cell receptor beta chains derived from one specimen sequenced in a study of T cell changes during pregnancy in multiple sclerosis. Generated by immunoSEQ multiplex PCR, the TCRdb table keeps only in-frame clones and is missing some. The sample has roughly 20,000 clones; under 95% are singletons. The sequences come from CD4+ T cells from peripheral blood mononuclear cells, collected in the third trimester of pregnancy. These receptors originate from a female donor with multiple sclerosis, enrolled in a pregnancy study.

The chain couples TRBV5-1 to TRBJ1-1; 7 bases are shared with TRBD1. CDR3 length: 14 residues. The germline gives CDR1 SGHRS, CDR2 YFSETQ. J was trimmed by 3 bases and V by 2 bases; bases with no gene match: 4. The CDR3 sequence is CASSFTRGDTEAFF. CDR3 nucleotide sequence: TGCGCCAGCAGCTTTACCAGGGGGGACACTGAAGCTTTCTTT.

This chain joins TRBV6-6 and TRBJ1-2; TRBD1 is a possible D gene (6 bases). V was trimmed by 6 bases and J by 4 bases, leaving 15 bases between them. This CDR3 region has 14 residues. The germline CDR1 and CDR2 sequences are MNHNY and SVGAGI (reference sequence). CDR3 protein: CASSPQGNPYGYTF. For the CDR3, the DNA is TGTGCCAGCAGCCCACAGGGTAACCCCTATGGCTACACCTTC.

The genes are TRBV4-1 and TRBJ2-1, with D maybe TRBD2 (5 bases). The ends were cut back, 0 bases at V and 5 bases at J, with 11 bases in the middle. Germline lookup yields CDR1 MGHRA and CDR2 YSYEKL. The CDR3 covers 15 residues. The DNA for the CDR3 is TGCGCCAGCAGCCAAGACGGAGGATATAACAATGAGCAGTTCTTC. This translates into CASSQDGGYNNEQFF.

V is TRBV2 and J is TRBJ2-3, with D possibly TRBD1 on 6 matching bases. The germline CDR1 and CDR2 sequences are SNHLY and FYNNEI. This CDR3 region has 14 residues. Trimming took 6 bases from V and 2 from J, leaving 12 bases between them. The CDR3 loop is CASRGAISTDTQYF. CDR3 bases: TGTGCCAGCAGGGGGGCCATTTCCACAGATACGCAGTATTTT.

This chain connects TRBV6-5 to TRBJ1-6; D call uncertain. The CDR3 is 14 amino acids. Trimming stripped 1 base from V and 7 bases from J, with 8 bases between. The germline V gene encodes CDR1 MNHEY and CDR2 SVGAGI. The chain's CDR3 is CASSYWSGNSPLHF. The CDR3 coding sequence is TGTGCCAGCAGTTACTGGTCGGGAAATTCACCCCTCCACTTT.

V gene TRBV30 combines with J gene TRBJ2-3, with 8 positions matching TRBD2. This CDR3 has 17 amino acids. Germline lookup yields CDR1 GTSNPN and CDR2 SVGIG (reference sequence). J gave up 2 bases and V 1 base, and 11 bases lay outside the gene matches. CDR3 in DNA: TGTGCCTGGAGTGGGGTGCCGGCGGGGGGATACACAGATACGCAGTATTTT. Its protein is CAWSGVPAGGYTDTQYF.

This CDR3 reads CASSLAAYNEQFF. The CDR3 region has the DNA TGTGCCAGCAGCTTAGCGGCTTACAATGAGCAGTTCTTC. The V call is TRBV7-9, the J call TRBJ2-1; D is uncertain. The CDR3 totals 13 residues. Germline CDR1 reads SEHNR; CDR2 reads FQNEAQ (reference sequence). V gave up 0 bases and J gave up 4 bases, with 4 bases separating them.

The chain is built from TRBV7-2 and TRBJ2-3; D is undetermined. The length of the CDR3 is 14 residues. Trimming pared 2 bases from V and 6 bases from J, leaving 12 bases between. Germline V lookup: CDR1 SGHTA, CDR2 FQGNSA. The CDR3 loop is CASSLLGAGDTQYF. CDR3 sequence (DNA): TGTGCCAGCAGCTTACTTGGAGCCGGGGATACGCAGTATTTT.

The chain joins TRBV6-6 to TRBJ1-2, with TRBD1 matching 9 bases. The V and J ends lost 5 bases and 7 bases, in that order; junction bases with no gene match: 14. The germline V gene has CDR1 MNHNY and CDR2 SVGAGI (reference sequence). The CDR3 loop spans 16 amino acids. The CDR3 nucleotides are TGTGCCAGCAGTCGGGCCGATACAGGGGGCGCAGGTGGCTACACCTTC. This encodes CASSRADTGGAGGYTF.

The rearrangement joins TRBV4-1 to TRBJ2-3; unclear D gene. The V end lost 4 bases, the J end lost 5 bases, and 16 bases lay between the germline ends. The germline V gene encodes CDR1 MGHRA and CDR2 YSYEKL. The CDR3 has 15 amino acids. CDR3 sequence: CASSPRSEAGDTQYF. In DNA form, the CDR3 reads TGCGCCAGCAGCCCAAGAAGTGAGGCCGGAGATACGCAGTATTTT.

The chain combines TRBV9 with TRBJ1-6; the D gene is possibly TRBD1 (5 bases). V was trimmed by 3 bases and J by 4 bases, leaving 17 bases between them. The CDR3 is made up of 17 amino acids. Germline lookup yields CDR1 SGDLS and CDR2 YYNGEE. The CDR3 DNA sequence: TGTGCCAGCAGCGGAGGTCGGAACAGGCGTTATAATTCACCCCTCCACTTT. This sequence encodes CASSGGRNRRYNSPLHF.

The J gene is TRBJ1-6, the V gene TRBV19; D is perhaps TRBD1 (6 bases). Germline V lookup: CDR1 LNHDA, CDR2 SQIVND (reference sequence). The V end was cut by 8 bases, the J end by 10 bases, with 15 bases between. The CDR3 length is 13 residues. CDR3 bases: TGTGCCAGTGGAGACAGGCCATTCTCACCCCTCCACTTT. This translates into CASGDRPFSPLHF. Drawing the rest from reference TRBV19 and TRBJ1-6, the complete variable domain is DGGITQSPKYLFRKEGQNVTLSCEQNLNHDAMYWYRQDPGQGLRLIYYSQIVNDFQKGDIAEGYSVSREKKESFPLTVTSAQKNPTAFYLCASGDRPFSPLHFGNGTRLTVT.

V is TRBV30 and J is TRBJ1-1; the match to TRBD1 covers 8 bases. The V and J ends lost 5 bases and 0 bases, in that order; junction bases with no gene match: 5. In germline, CDR1 is GTSNPN, CDR2 SVGIG (reference sequence). This CDR3 has 14 residues. The CDR3 DNA sequence: TGTGCCTGGGGCCGGACAGGGATGAACACTGAAGCTTTCTTT. Its protein product is CAWGRTGMNTEAFF.

The J gene is TRBJ2-3, the V gene TRBV29-1; D may be TRBD2 (5 bases). This CDR3 spans 13 amino acids. The germline V gene has CDR1 SQVTM and CDR2 ANQGSEA. The CDR3 region has the DNA TGCACCGCGATACCGGGGTGGACAGATACGCAGTATTTT. Amino acid sequence: CTAIPGWTDTQYF.

This chain links TRBV5-1 with TRBJ1-1; D perhaps matches TRBD1 (5 bases). Germline lookup yields CDR1 SGHRS and CDR2 YFSETQ. CDR3 length equals 15 residues. V lost 1 base, J lost 5 bases, and 15 bases lay in between. The CDR3, as DNA: TGCGCCAGCAGCTTGTTTGGGGGGAGCGAGACTGAAGCTTTCTTT. This sequence encodes CASSLFGGSETEAFF. The variable domain in full, with the rest retrieved from reference TRBV5-1 and TRBJ1-1, is KAGVTQTPRYLIKTRGQQVTLSCSPISGHRSVSWYQQTPGQGLQFLFEYFSETQRNKGNFPGRFSGRQFSNSRSEMNVSTLELGDSALYLCASSLFGGSETEAFFGQGTRLTVV.

V usage is TRBV19 and J usage is TRBJ2-5; 7 nucleotides line up with TRBD1. With 5 bases clipped from V and 2 bases from J, the junction kept 11 bases outside the gene matches. This CDR3 region has 16 residues. Germline lookup yields CDR1 LNHDA and CDR2 SQIVND (reference sequence). The CDR3: CASSPGNRGLQETQYF. The CDR3 DNA is TGTGCCAGTAGTCCCGGTAACAGGGGTTTGCAAGAGACCCAGTACTTC.

The sample holds one count of this clone. The V gene is TRBV7-9, the J gene TRBJ2-7; a possible D gene is TRBD1 (6 bases). In germline, CDR1 is SEHNR, CDR2 FQNEAQ (reference sequence). This CDR3 has 13 residues. V lost 5 bases, J lost 1 base, and 9 bases lay in between. CDR3 in amino acids: CASSQDSSYEQYF. CDR3 bases: TGTGCCAGCAGCCAGGACAGTTCCTACGAGCAGTACTTC.

This clone is a singleton in its sample. The chain recombines TRBV6-4 with TRBJ2-3; a weak D match, TRBD2 (7 bases). CDR3 length: 15 residues. Germline loops: CDR1 MRHNA, CDR2 SNTAGT. The ends were cut back, 5 bases at V and 2 bases at J, with 14 bases in the middle. The CDR3 region is CASSRRGGITDTQYF. The CDR3 nucleotides read TGTGCCAGCAGTCGGAGGGGGGGTATCACAGATACGCAGTATTTT.